This T cell receptor beta chain was sequenced in a study of radiotherapy plus CTLA-4 blockade in lung cancer. Study details: Objective responses were recorded in 15% to 20% of patients, with disease control recorded in 25% to 40%.

Assay: immunoSEQ multiplex PCR; the TCRdb copy retains only in-frame clones and omits some. The sample records some 92,000 clones, around 83% being singletons. With ipilimumab providing CTLA-4 blockade, focal radiation was administered to patients who had chemo-refractory metastatic non-small-cell lung cancer. Germline V gene data show CDR1 as SGHAT and CDR2 as FQNNGV. Trimming at V came to 6 bases and at J to 3 bases, leaving 9 bases not matched to a gene. This CDR3 comprises 16 residues. To note about this clone: Its antigen remains unknown.

The study, taken as a whole, reports: Early clone dynamics of blood T cells, plus interferon-beta, reportedly predicted response best. Some TCR clones had been derived from tumors. These clones expanded in peripheral blood after radiotherapy plus ipilimumab.

J is TRBJ2-2 and V is TRBV11-2; 8 bases line up with TRBD1. Here the sequenced sample was peripheral blood, taken from a patient treated with radiotherapy plus ipilimumab. The receptor's source is a human donor with non-small cell lung cancer who had a partial response to radiotherapy plus ipilimumab. CDR3 in amino acids: CASSPGGPWDTGELFF. The CDR3 nucleotides read TGTGCCAGCAGTCCAGGGGGCCCCTGGGACACCGGGGAGCTGTTTTTT.